These 5 T cell receptor beta chains came from one sample sequenced in a study of shared clonotypes between healthy human individuals. TCRdb's table, derived via immunoSEQ multiplex PCR, lists solely in-frame clones and lacks some. The sample comprises roughly 1,800,000 clones, about 95% of which are singletons, and approximately 1% rests with the top ten. Naive CD8 isolation took CD45RO-negative cells positively selected for CCR7 and excluded terminally differentiated effector memory CD45RA+ cells. Input material: naive CD8+ T cells sorted from blood. The receptor set was obtained from a man between 18 and 35 years old in good health.

The V gene is TRBV10-1, the J gene TRBJ2-1, with TRBD2 matching over 10 bases. Germline values: CDR1 WNHNN, CDR2 SYGVQD (reference sequence). V shed 0 bases, J shed 3 bases, and the junction held 2 bases outside the gene matches. The CDR3 totals 16 residues. The CDR3 loop reads CASSESLAGVYNEQFF. The CDR3 DNA reads as TGCGCCAGCAGTGAGTCCCTAGCGGGAGTCTACAATGAGCAGTTCTTC.

The V call is TRBV7-9, the J call TRBJ1-1; TRBD1 is a possible D gene (6 bases). The CDR3 is made up of 15 amino acids. The germline V and J ends were trimmed by 4 bases and 1 base, with 13 bases remaining between them. The germline V gene has CDR1 SEHNR and CDR2 FQNEAQ (reference sequence). The CDR3, as DNA: TGTGCCAGCAGCTCCGAAGACAGGTGGAACACTGAAGCTTTCTTT. Translated, it gives CASSSEDRWNTEAFF.

This chain joins TRBV27 and TRBJ2-7; the D is unclear. V was trimmed by 8 bases and J by 4 bases, leaving 12 bases between them. Germline V gene lookup returns CDR1 MNHEY and CDR2 SMNVEV (reference sequence). The CDR3 has 12 amino acids. CDR3 loop: CASGLPSYEQYF. CDR3 bases: TGTGCCAGCGGATTGCCCTCATACGAGCAGTACTTC.

The chain combines TRBV10-3 with TRBJ2-5; D is ambiguous. The germline V gene encodes CDR1 ENHRY and CDR2 SYGVKD. V lost 3 bases, J lost 1 base, and 9 bases lay in between. This CDR3 region has 14 residues. The CDR3 DNA is TGTGCCATCAGTGAAGTGGGCAGCCAAGAGACCCAGTACTTC. It translates to CAISEVGSQETQYF.

This chain joins TRBV28 and TRBJ2-4; TRBD2 is a possible D gene (5 bases). The CDR3 is 15 residues long. CDR1 is MDHEN, CDR2 SYDVKM, per germline. Trimming cost V 2 bases and J 3 bases, with 11 bases left between them. The CDR3 sequence is CASSLEEDGKNIQYF. The DNA of the CDR3 is TGTGCCAGCAGTTTAGAGGAGGATGGCAAAAACATTCAGTACTTC.